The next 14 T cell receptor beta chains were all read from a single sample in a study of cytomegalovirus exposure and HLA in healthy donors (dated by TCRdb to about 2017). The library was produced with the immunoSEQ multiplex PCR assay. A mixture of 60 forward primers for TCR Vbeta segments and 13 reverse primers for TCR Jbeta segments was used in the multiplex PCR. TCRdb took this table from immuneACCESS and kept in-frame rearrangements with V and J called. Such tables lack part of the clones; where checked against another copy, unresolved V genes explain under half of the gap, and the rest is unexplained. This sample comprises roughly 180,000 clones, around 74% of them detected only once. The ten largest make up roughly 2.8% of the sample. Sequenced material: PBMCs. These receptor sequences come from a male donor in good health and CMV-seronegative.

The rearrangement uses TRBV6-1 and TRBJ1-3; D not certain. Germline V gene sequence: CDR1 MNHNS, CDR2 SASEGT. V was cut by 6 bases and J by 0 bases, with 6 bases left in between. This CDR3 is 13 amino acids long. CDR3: CASSQVSGNTIYF. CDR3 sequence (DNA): TGTGCCAGCAGCCAGGTCTCTGGAAACACCATATATTTT.

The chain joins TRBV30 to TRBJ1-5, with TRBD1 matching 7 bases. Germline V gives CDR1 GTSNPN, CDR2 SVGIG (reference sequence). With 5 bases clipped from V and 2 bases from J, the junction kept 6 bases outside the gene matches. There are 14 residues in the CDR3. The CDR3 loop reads CAWDDRERNQPQHF. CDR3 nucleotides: TGTGCCTGGGACGACAGGGAACGCAATCAGCCCCAGCATTTT.

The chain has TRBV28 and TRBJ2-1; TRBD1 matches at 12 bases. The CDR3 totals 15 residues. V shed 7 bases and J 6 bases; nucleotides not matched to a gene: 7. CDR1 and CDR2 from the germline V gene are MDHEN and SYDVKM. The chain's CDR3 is CASTSPGQGANEQFF. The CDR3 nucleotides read TGTGCCAGCACCTCTCCGGGACAGGGGGCCAATGAGCAGTTCTTC.

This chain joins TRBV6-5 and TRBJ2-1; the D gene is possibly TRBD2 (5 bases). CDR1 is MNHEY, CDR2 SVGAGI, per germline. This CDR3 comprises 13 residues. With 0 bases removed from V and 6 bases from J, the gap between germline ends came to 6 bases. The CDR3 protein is CASSYSDSNEQFF. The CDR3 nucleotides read TGTGCCAGCAGTTACTCGGACTCCAATGAGCAGTTCTTC.

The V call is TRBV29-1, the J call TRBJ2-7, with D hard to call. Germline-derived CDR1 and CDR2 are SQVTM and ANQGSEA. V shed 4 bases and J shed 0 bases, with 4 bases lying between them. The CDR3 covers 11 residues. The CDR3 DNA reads TGCAGCGTTGCTACCTCCTACGAGCAGTACTTC. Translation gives CSVATSYEQYF.

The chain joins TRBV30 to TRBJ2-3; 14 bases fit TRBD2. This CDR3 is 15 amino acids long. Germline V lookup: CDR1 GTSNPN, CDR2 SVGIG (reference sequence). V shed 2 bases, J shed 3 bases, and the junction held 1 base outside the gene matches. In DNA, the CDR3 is TGTGCCTGGAGTTGGACTAGCGGGGGGACAGATACGCAGTATTTT. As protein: CAWSWTSGGTDTQYF.

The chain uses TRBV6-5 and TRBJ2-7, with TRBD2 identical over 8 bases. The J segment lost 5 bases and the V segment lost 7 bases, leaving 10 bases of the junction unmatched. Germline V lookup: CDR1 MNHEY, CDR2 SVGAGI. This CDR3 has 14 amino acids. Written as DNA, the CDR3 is TGTGCCAGCACCAGCCCGGGGGGGCAAGACGAGCAGTACTTC. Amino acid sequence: CASTSPGGQDEQYF.

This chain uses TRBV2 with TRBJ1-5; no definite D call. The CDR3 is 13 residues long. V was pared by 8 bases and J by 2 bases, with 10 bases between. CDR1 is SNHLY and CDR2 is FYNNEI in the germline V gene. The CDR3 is CASGSEGNQPQHF. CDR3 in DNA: TGTGCCAGCGGAAGTGAGGGCAATCAGCCCCAGCATTTT.

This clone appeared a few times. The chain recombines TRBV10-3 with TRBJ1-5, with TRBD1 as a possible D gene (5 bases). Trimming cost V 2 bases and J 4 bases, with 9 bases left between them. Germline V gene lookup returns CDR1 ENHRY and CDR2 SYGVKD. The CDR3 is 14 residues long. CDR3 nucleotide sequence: TGTGCCATCAGTGAGCAGGGTGGGAATCAGCCCCAGCATTTT. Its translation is CAISEQGGNQPQHF.

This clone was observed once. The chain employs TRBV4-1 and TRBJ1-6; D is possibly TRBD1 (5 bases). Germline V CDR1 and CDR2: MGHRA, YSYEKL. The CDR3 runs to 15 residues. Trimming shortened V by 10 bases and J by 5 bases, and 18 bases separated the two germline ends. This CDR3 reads CATKFEGGDNSPLHF. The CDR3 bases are TGCGCCACCAAATTCGAGGGAGGGGATAATTCACCCCTCCACTTT.

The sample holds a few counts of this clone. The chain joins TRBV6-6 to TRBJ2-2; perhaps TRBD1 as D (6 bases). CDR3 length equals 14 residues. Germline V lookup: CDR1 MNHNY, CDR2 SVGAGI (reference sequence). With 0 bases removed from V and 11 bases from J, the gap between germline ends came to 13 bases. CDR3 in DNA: TGTGCCAGCAGTTACTCCCACAGGGAAAGAGAGCTGTTTTTT. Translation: CASSYSHRERELFF.

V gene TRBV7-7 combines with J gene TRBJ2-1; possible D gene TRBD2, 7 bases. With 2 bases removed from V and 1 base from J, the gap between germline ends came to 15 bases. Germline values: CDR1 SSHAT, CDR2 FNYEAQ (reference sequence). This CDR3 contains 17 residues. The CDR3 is CASSLSPRGGSYNEQFF. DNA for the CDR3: TGTGCCAGCAGCTTAAGCCCCAGGGGAGGGTCCTACAATGAGCAGTTCTTC. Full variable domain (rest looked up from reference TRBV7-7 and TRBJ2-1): GAGVSQSPRYKVTKRGQDVTLRCDPISSHATLYWYQQALGQGPEFLTYFNYEAQPDKSGLPSDRFSAERPEGSISTLTIQRTEQRDSAMYRCASSLSPRGGSYNEQFFGPGTRLTVL.

The CDR3 DNA reads TGTGCCAGCAACCCAGGGCTGAGCAATCAGCCCCAGCATTTT. Translation: CASNPGLSNQPQHF. The genes are TRBV28 and TRBJ1-5; tentative D call: TRBD1 (5 bases). CDR3 length: 14 residues. Trimming shortened V by 7 bases and J by 1 base, and 11 bases separated the two germline ends. Germline loops: CDR1 MDHEN, CDR2 SYDVKM.

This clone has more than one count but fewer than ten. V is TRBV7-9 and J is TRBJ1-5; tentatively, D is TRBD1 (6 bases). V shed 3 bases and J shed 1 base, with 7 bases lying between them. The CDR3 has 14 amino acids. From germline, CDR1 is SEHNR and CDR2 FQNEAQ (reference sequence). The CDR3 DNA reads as TGTGCCAGCAGCTTTGGACAGAGCAATCAGCCCCAGCATTTT. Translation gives CASSFGQSNQPQHF.